What follows are 30 T cell receptor beta chains derived from one specimen sequenced in a study of control samples from healthy donors and cancer patients. The repertoire was sequenced with immunoSEQ multiplex PCR; TCRdb's copy has only in-frame clones and lacks some. The sample contains about 150,000 clones, 94% of which appear only once. Sequencing was done on a sample of blood. The receptors originated from a woman in her forties in good health.

The V gene is TRBV20-1, the J gene TRBJ1-5, with no clear D. The CDR3 spans 13 residues. Trimming took off 3 bases at V and 1 base at J, with 7 bases between the two ends. CDR1 is DFQATT, CDR2 SNEGSKA, per germline (reference sequence). Written as DNA, the CDR3 is TGCAGTGCTAGTACAGAAAGCAATCAGCCCCAGCATTTT. Amino acid sequence: CSASTESNQPQHF.

CDR3 amino acids: CASAASTDTQYF. The CDR3 nucleotides are TGTGCTAGTGCCGCAAGCACAGATACGCAGTATTTT. The rearrangement uses TRBV12-5 and TRBJ2-3; D is undetermined. This CDR3 comprises 12 residues. Between the trimmed V and J ends, which lost 7 bases and 0 bases, there was a span of 5 bases. The V gene's germline CDR1 is LGHNT and CDR2 FRNRAP. The variable domain in full, with the rest retrieved from reference TRBV12-5 and TRBJ2-3, is DARVTQTPRHKVTEMGQEVTMRCQPILGHNTVFWYRQTMMQGLELLAYFRNRAPLDDSGMPKDRFSAEMPDATLATLKIQPSEPRDSAVYFCASAASTDTQYFGPGTRLTVL.

The CDR3 loop is CASSLVQGGNTIYF. The CDR3 DNA reads TGTGCCAGCAGCTTAGTACAGGGCGGAAACACCATATATTTT. The genes are TRBV7-2 and TRBJ1-3; tentatively, D is TRBD1 (6 bases). The germline CDR1 and CDR2 sequences are SGHTA and FQGNSA. The CDR3 length is 14 residues. V was clipped by 1 base and J by 4 bases, with 8 bases between them.

J is TRBJ2-1 and V is TRBV4-3; possibly TRBD1 for D (5 bases). Germline CDR1 reads LGHNA; CDR2 reads YSLEER. Trimming stripped 0 bases from V and 2 bases from J, with 8 bases between. This CDR3 comprises 15 residues. The CDR3 reads CASSQEWTTYNEQFF. The CDR3 coding sequence is TGCGCCAGCAGCCAAGAATGGACAACCTACAATGAGCAGTTCTTC.

This sequence joins TRBV7-2 and TRBJ1-2, with D unclear. The germline V gene encodes CDR1 SGHTA and CDR2 FQGNSA. This CDR3 contains 15 residues. The ends were cut back, 4 bases at V and 1 base at J, with 13 bases in the middle. CDR3 protein: CASSSDPTFNYGYTF. The CDR3 coding sequence is TGTGCCAGCAGCTCCGACCCGACCTTTAACTATGGCTACACCTTC.

The rearrangement links TRBV7-2 to TRBJ1-2, with TRBD1 as a possible D gene (5 bases). This CDR3 comprises 14 residues. V was pared by 5 bases and J by 14 bases, with 24 bases between. Per germline, CDR1 SGHTA and CDR2 FQGNSA. CDR3 region: CASSPLLATAGGTF. As DNA, the CDR3 is TGTGCCAGCAGCCCTCTCCTCGCGACAGCCGGTGGGACCTTC.

The genes are TRBV28 and TRBJ2-2, with 8 bases matching TRBD1. This CDR3 is 15 amino acids long. The V gene's germline CDR1 is MDHEN and CDR2 SYDVKM. V gave up 1 base and J gave up 7 bases; unmatched junction bases: 5. CDR3 sequence (DNA): TGTGCCAGCAGTTTATATCAGGGGGCTAGCGGGGAGCTGTTTTTT. Protein sequence: CASSLYQGASGELFF.

This clone was seen just once. V is TRBV7-2 and J is TRBJ1-1; 8 nucleotides agree with TRBD1. Germline lookup yields CDR1 SGHTA and CDR2 FQGNSA. Germline trimming cut 6 bases from V and 10 bases from J; bases unmatched to any gene: 13. The CDR3 covers 14 residues. The CDR3 coding sequence is TGTGCCAGCAGGCCCGGACAGGGAACCGCCGGAGCTTTCTTT. This encodes CASRPGQGTAGAFF. Supplemented by reference TRBV7-2 and TRBJ1-1, the full variable domain reads GAGVSQSPSNKVTEKGKDVELRCDPISGHTALYWYRQSLGQGLEFLIYFQGNSAPDKSGLPSDRFSAERTGGSVSTLTIQRTQQEDSAVYLCASRPGQGTAGAFFGQGTRLTVV.

This chain connects TRBV29-1 to TRBJ2-7, with D possibly matching TRBD2 (5 bases). Germline CDR1 and CDR2: SQVTM and ANQGSEA. V dropped 4 bases and J dropped 4 bases, with 14 bases sitting between them. The CDR3 loop spans 13 amino acids. The CDR3, as DNA: TGCAGCGTTGGTCTCTCGGGGAGTTACGAGCAGTACTTC. Its translation: CSVGLSGSYEQYF.

The chain has TRBV6-2 or TRBV6-3 and TRBJ1-3, with 7 positions matching TRBD1. The V gene end was trimmed by 6 bases and the J gene end by 4 bases; junction bases not matched to a gene: 6. The germline gives CDR1 MNHEY, CDR2 SVGEGT. The CDR3 has 14 amino acids. CDR3 amino acids: CASSGGTVGNTIYF. CDR3 DNA: TGTGCCAGCAGCGGCGGGACAGTCGGAAACACCATATATTTT.

The chain is built from TRBV7-3 and TRBJ1-1, with D possibly being TRBD1 (6 bases). Trimming stripped 5 bases from V and 3 bases from J, with 10 bases between. CDR1 SGHTA and CDR2 FQGTGA come from the germline V gene. The CDR3 spans 13 residues. For the CDR3, the DNA is TGTGCCAGCAGCCCCCGGGGGCACACTGAAGCTTTCTTT. Its protein product is CASSPRGHTEAFF.

The J gene is TRBJ1-1, the V gene TRBV21-1. TRBV21-1 is flagged as a pseudogene. There are 17 residues in the CDR3. CDR3 residues: CASRGCLATPIRTEAFF. The CDR3 bases are TGTGCCAGCAGAGGGTGCTTAGCTACACCAATTCGCACTGAAGCTTTCTTT.

The rearrangement uses TRBV2 and TRBJ2-2; D gene ambiguous. With 4 bases removed from V and 3 bases from J, the gap between germline ends came to 9 bases. The germline V gene has CDR1 SNHLY and CDR2 FYNNEI. The CDR3 covers 14 residues. CDR3 in DNA: TGTGCCAGCAGTGTTGGGCAGTACACCGGGGAGCTGTTTTTT. Encoded protein: CASSVGQYTGELFF.

In this sample, this clone turned up once. The chain has TRBV19 and TRBJ1-6; D is ambiguous. The CDR3 sequence is 16 residues long. Germline-derived CDR1 and CDR2 are LNHDA and SQIVND (reference sequence). The V and J ends lost 4 bases and 0 bases respectively, with 10 bases between them. The CDR3 DNA sequence: TGTGCCAGTAGTAAGCCGTATAGCTCCTATAATTCACCCCTCCACTTT. The encoded protein is CASSKPYSSYNSPLHF.

This chain uses TRBV9 with TRBJ2-1; D is possibly TRBD2 (6 bases). Germline V lookup: CDR1 SGDLS, CDR2 YYNGEE. V lost 3 bases and J 8 bases, leaving 21 bases between the germline ends. The CDR3 totals 16 residues. CDR3 DNA sequence: TGTGCCAGCAGCGCCTCCCGCGGGGCCTATTCGTATGAGCAGTTCTTC. Translation gives CASSASRGAYSYEQFF.

V and J are TRBV13 and TRBJ2-6; 11 bases align to TRBD1. CDR3 length: 17 residues. Trimming at V came to 3 bases and at J to 1 base, leaving 2 bases not matched to a gene. The germline gives CDR1 PRHDT, CDR2 FYEKMQ (reference sequence). CDR3 DNA sequence: TGTGCCAGCAGCTTCGGACAGGGGGCTTCTGGGGCCAACGTCCTGACTTTC. It yields the protein CASSFGQGASGANVLTF.

The chain uses TRBV6-1 and TRBJ2-7; D is possibly TRBD1 (5 bases). V was cut by 3 bases and J by 0 bases, with 9 bases left in between. The CDR3 consists of 14 residues. Germline assignment: CDR1 MNHNS and CDR2 SASEGT. The CDR3 loop is CASSDQGTSYEQYF. CDR3 sequence (DNA): TGTGCCAGCAGTGATCAGGGAACCTCCTACGAGCAGTACTTC.

V and J are TRBV25-1 and TRBJ1-2; 10 bases are shared with TRBD1. Germline loops: CDR1 MGHDK, CDR2 SYGVNS. The CDR3 totals 13 residues. V gave up 8 bases and J gave up 8 bases; unmatched junction bases: 8. The DNA for the CDR3 is TGTGCCAGCGGGACAGGGGAACGGCACGGCTACACCTTC. Its translation: CASGTGERHGYTF.

The chain recombines TRBV7-9 with TRBJ1-3, with a possible D match to TRBD1 (5 bases). Per germline, CDR1 SEHNR and CDR2 FQNEAQ (reference sequence). The CDR3 has 18 amino acids. Trimming removed 5 bases from V and 3 bases from J, with 23 bases in between. This chain's CDR3 is CASSHPRSERDFGNTIYF. The CDR3, as DNA: TGTGCCAGCAGCCACCCCCGGTCCGAGAGGGACTTTGGAAACACCATATATTTT.

This clone has only one observation. The CDR3 loop reads CASSLRGLEHGYTF. CDR3 coding DNA: TGTGCCAGCAGTTTGAGGGGGTTAGAGCATGGCTACACCTTC. The rearrangement joins TRBV27 to TRBJ1-2; possible D gene TRBD1, 6 bases. Deletions cut 3 bases from V and 6 bases from J, with 14 bases between. Germline CDR1 and CDR2: MNHEY and SMNVEV (reference sequence). The CDR3 covers 14 residues.

V usage is TRBV28 and J usage is TRBJ2-5; 7 bases map to TRBD1. CDR3 length: 14 amino acids. CDR1 MDHEN and CDR2 SYDVKM come from the germline V gene. Trimming took 4 bases from V and 2 from J; bases not matched to a gene: 4. The CDR3 here is CASSSGQHQETQYF. CDR3 bases: TGTGCCAGCAGTTCGGGACAGCATCAAGAGACCCAGTACTTC.

In regard to this clone: At one of its ends the junction is not consistent with the germline gene, which may arise from a read error. The gene calls are TRBV7-8 and TRBJ1-1; 8 bases match TRBD1. The CDR3 loop spans 14 amino acids. The germline V gene has CDR1 SGHVS and CDR2 FQNEAQ. This CDR3 reads CASTLTPGGIGAFF. DNA of the CDR3: TGTGCCAGCACCTTAACACCAGGGGGCATTGGAGCTTTCTTT.

This clone appeared a single time. The chain joins TRBV27 to TRBJ1-6, with D tentatively TRBD1 (5 bases). Trimming removed 5 bases at V and 0 bases at J, with 17 bases between. The CDR3 consists of 18 residues. Germline CDR1 MNHEY, CDR2 SMNVEV (reference sequence). CDR3 loop: CASSTQQGRSSYNSPLHF. As DNA, the CDR3 is TGTGCCAGCAGTACCCAGCAGGGCCGGAGCTCCTATAATTCACCCCTCCACTTT.

This chain uses TRBV7-9 with TRBJ1-4; TRBD1 matches 7 bases. The CDR3 has 14 residues. Trimming removed 1 base from V and 5 bases from J; junction bases left unmatched: 1. Germline CDR1 is SEHNR and CDR2 is FQNEAQ (reference sequence). This CDR3 reads CASSLGDSNEKLFF. CDR3 coding DNA: TGTGCCAGCAGCTTAGGGGACAGCAATGAAAAACTGTTTTTT.

This chain uses TRBV5-1 with TRBJ1-2; TRBD1 matches at 7 bases. Unmatched junction bases numbered 14, after V lost 4 bases and J lost 8 bases. The CDR3 consists of 15 residues. Germline V CDR1 and CDR2: SGHRS, YFSETQ. The CDR3 spells CASSPRQGTKGGYTF. CDR3 DNA: TGCGCCAGCAGCCCCCGACAGGGAACGAAAGGAGGCTACACCTTC. The full variable domain, with the rest looked up from reference TRBV5-1 and TRBJ1-2, is KAGVTQTPRYLIKTRGQQVTLSCSPISGHRSVSWYQQTPGQGLQFLFEYFSETQRNKGNFPGRFSGRQFSNSRSEMNVSTLELGDSALYLCASSPRQGTKGGYTFGSGTRLTVV.

This chain joins TRBV20-1 and TRBJ1-1; 7 nucleotides match TRBD1. From germline, CDR1 is DFQATT and CDR2 SNEGSKA (reference sequence). Trimming cost V 6 bases and J 9 bases; bases outside gene matches: 7. The CDR3 has 11 residues. The CDR3 loop reads CSAPSGGKAFF. CDR3 in DNA: TGCAGTGCCCCGTCAGGGGGTAAAGCTTTCTTT.

This clone occurred once. The V call is TRBV5-1, the J call TRBJ2-3; maybe TRBD2 (6 bases). The CDR3 has 14 amino acids. V lost 0 bases to trimming and J lost 4 bases, with 9 bases between them. CDR1 is SGHRS and CDR2 is YFSETQ in the germline V gene. This chain's CDR3 is CASSLGGGADTQYF. The CDR3, as DNA: TGCGCCAGCAGCTTGGGGGGCGGGGCAGATACGCAGTATTTT.

The rearrangement joins TRBV9 to TRBJ2-7, with D perhaps matching TRBD2 (5 bases). The CDR3 runs to 16 residues. Germline CDR1 reads SGDLS; CDR2 reads YYNGEE. V lost 0 bases, J lost 3 bases, and 16 bases lay in between. The chain's CDR3 is CASSVGVGSGNYEQYF. The CDR3 DNA reads TGTGCCAGCAGCGTAGGAGTAGGATCGGGGAACTACGAGCAGTACTTC.

The chain couples TRBV10-2 to TRBJ2-5; D not certain. Germline V gene sequence: CDR1 WSHSY, CDR2 SAAADI. V dropped 2 bases and J dropped 5 bases, with 3 bases sitting between them. This CDR3 spans 11 amino acids. CDR3 sequence reads: CASSELETQYF. CDR3 nucleotides: TGCGCCAGCAGTGAGCTGGAGACCCAGTACTTC.

This clone occurred once. The rearrangement uses TRBV7-9 and TRBJ1-1; TRBD1 aligns across 7 bases. This CDR3 is built from 13 residues. The germline V gene has CDR1 SEHNR and CDR2 FQNEAQ (reference sequence). V shed 5 bases, J shed 10 bases, and the junction held 10 bases outside the gene matches. This CDR3 reads CASSRQGNWGAFF. For the CDR3, the DNA is TGTGCCAGCAGCCGACAGGGTAATTGGGGAGCTTTCTTT.